The 20 T cell receptor beta chains presented below share a single source sample, sequenced in a study of OX40 agonist ivuxolimab in advanced cancers. Here immunoSEQ multiplex PCR was the method, and the copy in TCRdb shows in-frame clones only, minus some. Seen here are around 98,000 clones, 87% observed once, and the top ten hold approximately 0.49%. Sequencing used CD4+ or CD8+ T cells sorted from blood, obtained in a trial of the OX40 agonist ivuxolimab. Every receptor here comes from an adult with an advanced solid tumor such as melanoma, head and neck, liver or kidney cancer.

The chain carries TRBV7-9 and TRBJ1-1; 7 bases fit TRBD1. Trimming at V came to 6 bases and at J to 4 bases, leaving 11 bases not matched to a gene. Per germline, CDR1 SEHNR and CDR2 FQNEAQ (reference sequence). The CDR3 extends over 15 amino acids. The CDR3 spells CASSPTTGEGTEAFF. DNA of the CDR3: TGTGCCAGCAGTCCAACAACAGGGGAAGGCACTGAAGCTTTCTTT.

The chain links TRBV6-5 to TRBJ1-1; D ambiguous. In germline, CDR1 is MNHEY, CDR2 SVGAGI. The CDR3 runs 14 residues. Trimming cost V 7 bases and J 3 bases, with 15 bases left between them. The CDR3 coding sequence is TGTGCCAGCATTCGGACCTGGGGTGACACTGAAGCTTTCTTT. Its translation: CASIRTWGDTEAFF.

CDR3 loop: CASSEVGVQEKLFF. The CDR3 region has the DNA TGTGCCAGCAGTGAGGTGGGGGTTCAGGAAAAACTGTTTTTT. V is TRBV6-1 and J is TRBJ1-4, with D perhaps TRBD1 (5 bases). The ends were cut back, 3 bases at V and 8 bases at J, with 13 bases in the middle. The CDR3 has 14 amino acids. Per the germline V gene, CDR1 is MNHNS and CDR2 is SASEGT.

The CDR3 coding sequence is TGTGCCAGCAGCCCCAGACAAGGATGGAATGAAAAACTGTTTTTT. Protein: CASSPRQGWNEKLFF. The rearrangement joins TRBV14 to TRBJ1-4; no clear D gene. V was clipped by 4 bases and J by 5 bases, with 14 bases between them. The CDR3 is made up of 15 amino acids. Germline V CDR1 and CDR2: SGHDN, FVKESK.

This sequence joins TRBV6-6 and TRBJ2-3, with D possibly matching TRBD1 (6 bases). This CDR3 contains 14 residues. V was pared by 4 bases and J by 3 bases, with 11 bases between. From germline, CDR1 is MNHNY and CDR2 SVGAGI (reference sequence). The DNA for the CDR3 is TGTGCCAGCAGTTCCAGGGGTCTTACAGATACGCAGTATTTT. Amino acid sequence: CASSSRGLTDTQYF.

The chain combines TRBV7-2 with TRBJ2-1, with D possibly TRBD1 on 5 matching bases. Germline-derived CDR1 and CDR2 are SGHTA and FQGNSA. The V end lost 1 base, the J end lost 7 bases, and 14 bases lay between the germline ends. The length of the CDR3 is 15 residues. The CDR3 loop reads CASSLGGQGRNEQFF. In nucleotides, the CDR3 is TGTGCCAGCAGCTTAGGTGGGCAGGGTAGAAATGAGCAGTTCTTC. Looking up the rest from reference TRBV7-2 and TRBJ2-1 gives the full variable domain: GAGVSQSPSNKVTEKGKDVELRCDPISGHTALYWYRQSLGQGLEFLIYFQGNSAPDKSGLPSDRFSAERTGGSVSTLTIQRTQQEDSAVYLCASSLGGQGRNEQFFGPGTRLTVL.

This rearrangement joins TRBV9 to TRBJ1-2, with D unclear. This CDR3 is 15 amino acids long. Trimming left V 4 bases short and J 7 bases short, with 20 bases between. Germline V lookup: CDR1 SGDLS, CDR2 YYNGEE. CDR3 nucleotide sequence: TGTGCCAGCAGCCGCGAGGGCCAGTCTTCCGCTGGCTACACCTTC. Its protein is CASSREGQSSAGYTF.

The chain combines TRBV19 with TRBJ2-3; TRBD1 or TRBD2 may be the D gene (5 bases each). V lost 5 bases and J 6 bases, leaving 9 bases between the germline ends. CDR3 length: 12 amino acids. CDR1 and CDR2 (germline): LNHDA, SQIVND (reference sequence). CDR3 nucleotides: TGTGCCAGTAGTCTCGGGGCGGATACGCAGTATTTT. Encoded protein: CASSLGADTQYF.

V gene TRBV7-2 combines with J gene TRBJ2-2; TRBD1 aligns across 8 bases. Per the germline V gene, CDR1 is SGHTA and CDR2 is FQGNSA. CDR3 length: 15 residues. Germline trimming cut 0 bases from V and 5 bases from J; bases unmatched to any gene: 2. The CDR3: CASSLATGGTGELFF. CDR3 coding DNA: TGTGCCAGCAGCTTAGCAACAGGGGGGACCGGGGAGCTGTTTTTT.

The rearrangement joins TRBV10-1 to TRBJ2-1; the match to TRBD2 covers 8 bases. The ends lost 8 bases at V and 5 bases at J; junction bases unmatched: 5. Germline lookup yields CDR1 WNHNN and CDR2 SYGVQD (reference sequence). The CDR3 runs 13 residues. The CDR3 is CASSAGGNNEQFF. Here the CDR3 DNA reads TGCGCCAGCTCTGCGGGGGGTAACAATGAGCAGTTCTTC.

The chain recombines TRBV28 with TRBJ1-4; D is unclear. Germline lookup yields CDR1 MDHEN and CDR2 SYDVKM. The CDR3 loop spans 13 amino acids. Trimming shortened V by 2 bases and J by 5 bases, and 6 bases separated the two germline ends. The CDR3 DNA reads TGTGCCAGCAGTTTAGATTACAATGAAAAACTGTTTTTT. This gives the protein CASSLDYNEKLFF. Combining the CDR3 with reference TRBV28 and TRBJ1-4 gives the whole variable domain DVKVTQSSRYLVKRTGEKVFLECVQDMDHENMFWYRQDPGLGLRLIYFSYDVKMKEKGDIPEGYSVSREKKERFSLILESASTNQTSMYLCASSLDYNEKLFFGSGTQLSVL.

The CDR3 region has the DNA TGTGCCAGCAGCCCCCGTGGGCGACAAGCTTTCTTT. Translated, it gives CASSPRGRQAFF. The chain couples TRBV14 to TRBJ1-1; D is undetermined. V was clipped by 4 bases and J by 9 bases, with 12 bases between them. Germline V CDR1 and CDR2: SGHDN, FVKESK. The CDR3 is made up of 12 amino acids.

The J gene is TRBJ1-2, the V gene TRBV18, with D perhaps TRBD1 (6 bases). Germline V gives CDR1 KGHSH, CDR2 LQKENI. The CDR3 runs to 13 residues. The V gene lost 2 bases and the J gene lost 8 bases, with 12 bases spanning the gap. The DNA of the CDR3 is TGTGCCAGCTCACCAGGACAGAGTGGAGGCTACACCTTC. Translation: CASSPGQSGGYTF.

This sequence joins TRBV18 and TRBJ2-5; D is perhaps TRBD2 (6 bases). The DNA matches TRBJ2-7 better at its end, which makes the J call doubtful. The CDR3 has 14 amino acids. Germline CDR1 reads KGHSH; CDR2 reads LQKENI. The CDR3: CASSPDPGAYEQYF. In DNA, the CDR3 is TGTGCCAGCTCACCAGACCCGGGGGCCTACGAGCAGTACTTC.

This chain connects TRBV7-7 to TRBJ2-5; D call uncertain. Trimming removed 2 bases at V and 4 bases at J, with 11 bases between. This CDR3 contains 14 residues. Looked up from germline, CDR1 is SSHAT and CDR2 is FNYEAQ (reference sequence). The CDR3 DNA reads TGTGCCAGCAGCTTAAGTGCCGGGCTAGAGACCCAGTACTTC. It specifies CASSLSAGLETQYF. The full variable domain, rest sourced from reference TRBV7-7 and TRBJ2-5, is GAGVSQSPRYKVTKRGQDVTLRCDPISSHATLYWYQQALGQGPEFLTYFNYEAQPDKSGLPSDRFSAERPEGSISTLTIQRTEQRDSAMYRCASSLSAGLETQYFGPGTRLLVL.

The rearrangement uses TRBV9 and TRBJ1-5; D remains unclear. CDR1 and CDR2 (germline): SGDLS, YYNGEE. This CDR3 has 15 residues. Trimming removed 3 bases from V and 5 bases from J, with 15 bases in between. In DNA, the CDR3 is TGTGCCAGCAGCGAAGGACCGCTGGGCGATCAGCCCCAGCATTTT. Protein product: CASSEGPLGDQPQHF.

This clone has a handful of counts. The chain combines TRBV11-2 with TRBJ1-2; D remains unclear. Trimming shortened V by 2 bases and J by 10 bases, and 8 bases separated the two germline ends. The germline V gene encodes CDR1 SGHAT and CDR2 FQNNGV. The CDR3 is 11 amino acids. Here the CDR3 DNA reads TGTGCCAGCAGCTTAAATGAAGTCTACACCTTC. Translated, it gives CASSLNEVYTF. Together with reference TRBV11-2 and TRBJ1-2, the CDR3 gives the full variable domain: EAGVAQSPRYKIIEKRQSVAFWCNPISGHATLYWYQQILGQGPKLLIQFQNNGVVDDSQLPKDRFSAERLKGVDSTLKIQPAKLEDSAVYLCASSLNEVYTFGSGTRLTVV.

The chain recombines TRBV5-5 with TRBJ1-2; the match to TRBD1 covers 9 bases. This CDR3 region has 15 residues. Germline V lookup: CDR1 SGHKS, CDR2 YYEKEE (reference sequence). Unmatched junction bases numbered 2, after V lost 1 base and J lost 1 base. This CDR3 is CASSLQGQGNYGYTF. The CDR3 nucleotides are TGTGCCAGCAGCTTGCAGGGACAGGGTAACTATGGCTACACCTTC.

The chain has TRBV18 and TRBJ1-3; D is unclear. The germline V and J ends were trimmed by 4 bases and 2 bases, with 6 bases remaining between them. The germline CDR1 and CDR2 sequences are KGHSH and LQKENI. The length of the CDR3 is 13 residues. The CDR3 nucleotides are TGTGCCAGCTCACGAGGGACTGGAAACACCATATATTTT. Its translation is CASSRGTGNTIYF.

This sequence joins TRBV21-1 and TRBJ2-7; the table's TRBD1 call for D was not verified on the DNA. TRBV21-1 is an annotated pseudogene. This CDR3 is 14 amino acids long. The CDR3 DNA reads as TGTGCCAGCAGCAAGGTCAGGGCGTACTACGAGCAGTACTTC. Translation: CASSKVRAYYEQYF.